The source of this T cell receptor beta chain is a study of T cells in Graves' hyperthyroidism and ophthalmopathy. The CDR3 is 18 amino acids. In germline, CDR1 is LGHDT, CDR2 YNNKEL (reference sequence). V lost 5 bases to trimming and J lost 2 bases, with 22 bases between them. The source material, RNA transcripts, was used to amplify TCR beta CDR3 regions. When the TCR CDR3 underwent first-round RT-PCR, the HTBI primer set was used. TCRdb re-called the multiplex PCR reads through MiXCR, storing one row per CDR3 protein. In the table there are 300,000 to 500,000 distinct CDR3 sequences, over 12% of which are singletons.

V usage is TRBV3-1 and J usage is TRBJ2-1, with a tentative D call TRBD2 (6 bases). This sequence originates from a man aged 50 to 59 with Graves' ophthalmopathy. The sequencing sample was made of blood. CDR3 protein: CASSGRTLPEGAYNEQFF. CDR3 sequence (DNA): TGTGCCAGCAGCGGACGAACCCTCCCGGAGGGAGCCTACAATGAGCAGTTCTTC.